This entry describes one TCR beta chain. Its specificity is unknown. This sample is part of a study of cytomegalovirus exposure and HLA in healthy donors. At the level of the study: Roughly 86 million unique TCRs from HLA-typed donors made up an early data release.

PCR used 60 Vbeta primers and 13 Jbeta primers. This table comes from immunoSEQ multiplex PCR, and its TCRdb copy is limited to in-frame clones, with some not included. Of around 180,000 clones in the sample, around 80% were seen once. Study outcomes and limitations: The authors reported that TCR beta sequences could predict HLA-A and HLA-B alleles. These predictions were accurate for most subjects in the first cohort. There were about 160 TCR beta chains listed as cytomegalovirus-associated.

This clonotype was sampled from a woman aged 40 to 50 in good health and CMV-seronegative. The sample taken for sequencing was PBMCs.

CDR3 sequence: CASSRVNTEAFF. CDR3 sequence (DNA): TGTGCCAGCAGCCGCGTAAACACTGAAGCTTTCTTT. The chain links TRBV11-3 to TRBJ1-1; no reliable D call. CDR1 and CDR2 from the germline V gene are SGHNT and YENEEA. V lost 5 bases to trimming and J lost 2 bases, with 6 bases between them. The CDR3 sequence is 12 residues long.